A selection of T cell receptor beta chains follows, all from one sample in a study of T-cell reconstitution after alpha-beta-depleted transplantation in children. MiXCR, run by TCRdb on the PCR reads, gives a single entry per CDR3 protein. The sample shows about 290,000 distinct CDR3 sequences, around 7.1% of them seen only once. The material was peripheral blood, obtained 360 days after TCRalphabeta/CD19-depleted stem cell transplant. Receptor source: a female patient aged 2-9 years who had a stem cell transplant for Fanconi anemia, so the T cells may come from the graft donor. Each CDR3 is given with its conserved first and last residue. A D gene is named only where the DNA matches it firmly. Clone size is stated in some rows and not others, as once, few, many or a class when expanded.

TRBV11-2	-	TRBJ2-3	few	CASSPKPREPDTQYF	TGTGCCAGCAGCCCGAAACCCCGGGAGCCGGATACGCAGTATTTT
TRBV20-1	TRBD2	TRBJ2-5	many	CSARRERYGTQYF	TGCAGTGCTAGGCGGGAGAGGTATGGGACCCAGTACTTC
TRBV11-2	-	TRBJ2-5	few	CASSLVQTSYQETQYF	TGTGCCAGCAGCTTAGTCCAAACTTCGTACCAAGAGACCCAGTACTTC
TRBV10-3	-	TRBJ1-1	few	CAISELPQGNTEAFF	TGTGCCATCAGTGAGTTACCTCAAGGGAACACTGAAGCTTTCTTT
TRBV21-1	-	TRBJ2-2	few	CASLKGSPPANSGELFF	TGTGCCAGTCTCAAGGGGAGCCCTCCGGCGAACAGCGGGGAGCTGTTTTTT
TRBV9	TRBD2	TRBJ2-7	many	CASSVAGAAYEQYF	TGTGCCAGCAGCGTGGCGGGAGCGGCTTACGAGCAGTACTTC
TRBV29-1	TRBD2	TRBJ2-5	many	CSVEAGGRVMETQYF	TGCAGCGTTGAAGCGGGGGGGAGGGTTATGGAGACCCAGTACTTC
TRBV28	-	TRBJ1-5	-	CASRNARGWNQPQHF	TGTGCCAGCAGAAATGCCAGGGGTTGGAATCAGCCCCAGCATTTT
TRBV29-1	-	TRBJ2-1	-	CSVEDVMRETGTKILNEQFF	TGCAGCGTTGAAGATGTTATGAGGGAAACGGGGACAAAAATCCTCAATGAGCAGTTCTTC
TRBV7-9	-	TRBJ1-1	many	CASSLVRQGKAFF	TGTGCCAGCAGCTTAGTTCGTCAGGGAAAAGCTTTCTTT
TRBV5-6	-	TRBJ1-2	-	CASSLAGLSNYGYTF	TGTGCCAGCAGCTTGGCGGGACTATCTAACTATGGCTACACCTTC
TRBV7-8	-	TRBJ2-5	many	CASSSYQEIQYF	TGTGCCAGCAGCTCCTATCAGGAGATCCAGTACTTC
TRBV20-1	TRBD1	TRBJ1-5	many	CSARRTGGFNQPQHF	TGCAGTGCTAGGAGGACAGGGGGCTTTAATCAGCCCCAGCATTTT
TRBV5-1	-	TRBJ2-7	many	CASSLGVTAYEQYF	TGCGCCAGCAGCTTGGGGGTTACCGCCTACGAGCAGTACTTC
TRBV4-2	TRBD1	TRBJ1-4	-	CASSQLTGSGEKLFF	TGTGCCAGCAGCCAACTGACAGGGTCGGGTGAAAAACTGTTTTTT
TRBV25-1	-	TRBJ2-5	many	CASSVYLQETQYF	TGTGCCAGCAGTGTTTACTTACAAGAGACCCAGTACTTC
TRBV21-1	-	TRBJ2-1	many	CASSKSGQGSSYNEQFF	TGTGCCAGCAGCAAATCGGGACAGGGGAGCTCCTACAATGAGCAGTTCTTC
TRBV5-1	-	TRBJ1-3	-	CASSLAWADGNTIYF	TGCGCCAGCAGCTTGGCGTGGGCAGATGGAAACACCATATATTTT
TRBV28	-	TRBJ1-2	many	CASSAGTDYGYTF	TGTGCCAGCAGTGCGGGAACGGACTATGGCTACACCTTC
TRBV7-8	-	TRBJ1-1	few	CASTSTRALTEAFF	TGTGCCAGCACCTCCACTAGGGCGCTTACTGAAGCTTTCTTT
TRBV7-2	-	TRBJ1-5	many	CASSLAGSSSNQPQHF	TGTGCCAGCAGCTTAGCCGGTTCTTCTAGCAATCAGCCCCAGCATTTT
TRBV12-3/TRBV12-4	-	TRBJ1-5	many	CASSLALRGDQPQHF	TGTGCCAGCAGTTTAGCCCTACGCGGGGATCAGCCCCAGCATTTT
TRBV18	TRBD1	TRBJ1-3	many	CASSPTGAPGNTIYF	TGTGCCAGCTCACCGACAGGGGCGCCTGGAAACACCATATATTTT
TRBV12-3/TRBV12-4	-	TRBJ2-1	many	CASSLGAWQRDYNEQFF	TGTGCCAGCAGTTTAGGGGCCTGGCAGCGAGATTACAATGAGCAGTTCTTC
TRBV7-6	TRBD1	TRBJ2-7	many	CASSQKTGDREQYF	TGTGCCAGCAGTCAAAAGACCGGGGACAGGGAGCAGTACTTC
TRBV6-2/TRBV6-3	TRBD2	TRBJ2-5	many	CASSPPGLAETQYF	TGTGCCAGCAGTCCGCCCGGACTAGCGGAGACCCAGTACTTC
TRBV12-3/TRBV12-4	-	TRBJ1-1	many	CASNLGGGRWNTEAFF	TGTGCCAGCAACCTGGGCGGGGGACGGTGGAACACTGAAGCTTTCTTT
TRBV5-6	-	TRBJ1-1	-	CASSLDQLDTEAFF	TGTGCCAGCAGCTTGGATCAGCTAGACACTGAAGCTTTCTTT
TRBV5-4	TRBD1	TRBJ2-2	-	CASNRGLLAGELFF	TGTGCCAGCAACAGGGGGCTCCTTGCCGGGGAGCTGTTTTTT
TRBV12-3/TRBV12-4	TRBD1	TRBJ2-2	many	CASTHYQGDTGELFF	TGTGCCAGCACTCACTACCAGGGGGACACCGGGGAGCTGTTTTTT
TRBV7-9	-	TRBJ1-2	many	CAVTGNGYTF	TGTGCCGTGACGGGGAACGGCTACACCTTC
TRBV20-1	-	TRBJ1-5	many	CSARPIGGDQPQHF	TGCAGTGCTAGACCTATAGGGGGGGATCAGCCCCAGCATTTT
TRBV3-1	-	TRBJ2-5	once	CASSLRGGSQETQYF	TGTGCCAGCAGCCTAAGGGGGGGTAGCCAAGAGACCCAGTACTTC
TRBV28	TRBD2	TRBJ2-7	many	CASRLAGSYEQYF	TGTGCCAGCAGACTAGCGGGATCCTACGAGCAGTACTTC
TRBV7-8	-	TRBJ2-7	few	CASSFRREQYF	TGTGCCAGCAGCTTTAGGCGCGAGCAGTACTTC
TRBV5-6	TRBD2	TRBJ2-3	-	CASSFRLAASTDTQYF	TGTGCCAGCAGCTTCCGACTAGCGGCTAGCACAGATACGCAGTATTTT
TRBV3-1	TRBD1	TRBJ2-1	-	CASSRQGAYNEQFF	TGTGCCAGCAGCCGACAGGGCGCCTACAATGAGCAGTTCTTC
TRBV13	-	TRBJ2-7	many	CASSLVPMAGYEQYF	TGTGCCAGCAGCTTAGTCCCCATGGCGGGCTACGAGCAGTACTTC
TRBV5-1	-	TRBJ1-1	many	CASRQTVNTEAFF	TGCGCCAGTCGGCAGACAGTGAACACTGAAGCTTTCTTT
TRBV4-3	-	TRBJ1-4	many	CASSLHSGLNEKLFF	TGCGCCAGCAGCTTACACTCAGGCCTTAATGAAAAACTGTTTTTT
TRBV7-2	-	TRBJ2-1	many	CASSLVGGGHNEQFF	TGTGCCAGCAGCTTAGTAGGGGGGGGGCACAATGAGCAGTTCTTC
TRBV15	-	TRBJ1-6	few	CATSGRVGYSPLHF	TGTGCCACCAGCGGAAGAGTGGGGTATTCACCCCTCCACTTT
TRBV29-1	-	TRBJ2-3	many	CSVGPRLTDTQYF	TGCAGCGTTGGTCCTAGGTTAACAGATACGCAGTATTTT
TRBV20-1	-	TRBJ2-7	many	CSARNGPPPYYEQYF	TGCAGTGCTAGAAATGGACCTCCACCCTACTACGAGCAGTACTTC
TRBV7-8	-	TRBJ1-6	many	CASSLGSTATFSPLHF	TGTGCCAGCAGCTTAGGGTCGACGGCAACCTTTTCACCCCTCCACTTT
TRBV20-1	TRBD1	TRBJ1-5	many	CSARAHGQAGNQPQHF	TGCAGTGCTAGAGCCCACGGACAGGCGGGGAATCAGCCCCAGCATTTT
TRBV28	-	TRBJ1-2	-	CASGLQREGYTF	TGTGCCAGCGGCCTTCAGCGAGAGGGCTACACCTTC
TRBV7-9	TRBD1	TRBJ1-1	many	CASSTGTGEAFF	TGTGCCAGCTCTACAGGGACAGGTGAAGCTTTCTTT
TRBV7-2	-	TRBJ2-3	many	CASSLDAGNTDTQYF	TGTGCCAGCAGCTTAGATGCCGGAAACACAGATACGCAGTATTTT
TRBV12-3/TRBV12-4	TRBD1	TRBJ2-2	many	CASSFPGQGAINTGELFF	TGTGCCAGCAGTTTTCCAGGACAGGGGGCCATAAACACCGGGGAGCTGTTTTTT
TRBV10-3	-	TRBJ2-3	-	CAISDPGVSWRDTQYF	TGTGCCATCAGTGACCCGGGGGTCAGTTGGCGGGATACGCAGTATTTT
TRBV6-5	-	TRBJ2-3	few	CASSYQGFAQADTQYF	TGTGCCAGCAGTTACCAGGGGTTTGCACAGGCAGATACGCAGTATTTT
TRBV7-9	-	TRBJ1-1	many	CASSLVQAHTEAFF	TGTGCCAGCAGCTTAGTACAGGCTCACACTGAAGCTTTCTTT
TRBV5-1	TRBD2	TRBJ2-5	-	CATSLGTSGGFQETQYF	TGCGCCACCTCTCTAGGGACTAGCGGGGGCTTCCAAGAGACCCAGTACTTC
TRBV5-1	-	TRBJ2-6	many	CASSLVSSGANVLTF	TGCGCCAGCAGCTTGGTGAGCTCTGGGGCCAACGTCCTGACTTTC